These T cell receptor beta chains were read from a single sample in a study of shared clonotypes between healthy human individuals. Generated by immunoSEQ multiplex PCR, the TCRdb table keeps only in-frame clones and is missing some. The sample carries a few million clones, approximately 92% recorded once. Specimen: naive CD8+ T cells from PBMCs. The receptors were sampled from a man between 18 and 35 years old in good health. Some clones in this sample may be carry-over from other donors' samples. Both conserved end residues are part of each CDR3. Each record gives: D gene, clone size, J gene, V gene, CDR3 DNA, CDR3 protein. The D gene is left open where the match is weak. The size of a clone is reported for some rows only, either as once, few or many, or as a class for expanded clones.

TRBD2 | . | TRBJ2-7 | TRBV5-6 | TGTGCCAGCAGCTTCGGGACTAGCGGATACGAGCAGTACTTC | CASSFGTSGYEQYF
TRBD2 | . | TRBJ2-7 | TRBV25-1 | TGTGCCAGCAGTTACCCCGGGACTAGCGGATACGAGCAGTACTTC | CASSYPGTSGYEQYF
TRBD1 | . | TRBJ2-2 | TRBV6-5 | TGTGCCAGCAGTTACTCACCGAGACAGGGTACCGGGGAGCTGTTTTTT | CASSYSPRQGTGELFF
. | . | TRBJ2-1 | TRBV9 | TGTGCCAGTACGCCCGGAAGCGGTTCCTACAATGAGCAGTTCTTC | CASTPGSGSYNEQFF
. | . | TRBJ2-1 | TRBV9 | TGTGCCAGCAGCGTAACCGAATTAGGAGGCAATGAGCAGTTCTTC | CASSVTELGGNEQFF
TRBD2 | once | TRBJ2-4 | TRBV9 | TGTGCCAGCAGCCAATCTAGCGGGAGGGTGGGGATTCAGTACTTC | CASSQSSGRVGIQYF
. | . | TRBJ2-2 | TRBV9 | TGTGCCAGCAGCCCCCCGGCCGGGGAGCTGTTTTTT | CASSPPAGELFF
. | . | TRBJ2-1 | TRBV7-8 | TGTGCCAGCAGCTCGACCTCGGGACGGCCTGGCAATGAGCAGTTCTTC | CASSSTSGRPGNEQFF
TRBD2 | . | TRBJ2-7 | TRBV9 | TGTGCCAGCAGCGAAGTGGCGGGAGGGGAATACGAGCAGTACTTC | CASSEVAGGEYEQYF
TRBD1 | . | TRBJ1-1 | TRBV28 | TGTGCCAGCAGTTACCACAGGGGGCGGTTGAACACTGAAGCTTTCTTT | CASSYHRGRLNTEAFF
. | . | TRBJ2-7 | TRBV10-2 | TGCGCCAGCAGTGATCCGGGCGGGACCTACGAGCAGTACTTC | CASSDPGGTYEQYF
. | . | TRBJ1-2 | TRBV10-1 | TGCGCCAGCAGTGAGTCAGGGGGGAATGGCTACACCTTC | CASSESGGNGYTF
. | . | TRBJ1-5 | TRBV4-1 | TGCGCCAGCAGCCAAGAAGTCAGTAAGTATCAGCCCCAGCATTTT | CASSQEVSKYQPQHF
TRBD1 | . | TRBJ1-2 | TRBV10-3 | TGTGCCATCACCGATCCGGGACAGGAGAATAACTATGGCTACACCTTC | CAITDPGQENNYGYTF
. | . | TRBJ1-3 | TRBV29-1 | TGCAGCGTTGAATGGAGAAACACCATATATTTT | CSVEWRNTIYF
. | . | TRBJ1-2 | TRBV10-3 | TGTGCCATCAGTGATATTGGGGGTGGCTACACCTTC | CAISDIGGGYTF
. | . | TRBJ2-1 | TRBV11-1 | TGTGCCAGCAGCTCGGACGGGAGTTTTGTGTACAATGAGCAGTTCTTC | CASSSDGSFVYNEQFF
. | few | TRBJ1-1 | TRBV9 | TGTGCCAGCAGCGAGCCAGGACGCAACACTGAAGCTTTCTTT | CASSEPGRNTEAFF
. | . | TRBJ2-5 | TRBV7-9 | TGTGCCAGCAGCCGACACCAAGAGACCCAGTACTTC | CASSRHQETQYF
TRBD2 | . | TRBJ2-2 | TRBV7-6 | TGTGCCAGCAGCTTCCCGATTCTAGCGGGGGATTACACCGGGGAGCTGTTTTTT | CASSFPILAGDYTGELFF
. | once | TRBJ1-1 | TRBV27 | TGTGCCAGCAGTTATGGGACCGAGACAACTGAAGCTTTCTTT | CASSYGTETTEAFF
. | . | TRBJ2-1 | TRBV11-3 | TGTGCCAGCAGCTTACAGGGTTCAGCTTACAATGAGCAGTTCTTC | CASSLQGSAYNEQFF
TRBD1 | . | TRBJ1-5 | TRBV7-9 | TGTGCCAGCAGCTTAGCGACGACAGGGCAGAGCAATCAGCCCCAGCATTTT | CASSLATTGQSNQPQHF
TRBD2 | . | TRBJ2-7 | TRBV6-6 | TGTGCCAGCACCCAGACTAGCGGGAGCGAGCAGTACTTC | CASTQTSGSEQYF
TRBD1 | . | TRBJ2-7 | TRBV29-1 | TGCAGCGTCCGGACAGGGGGAGAGCAGTACTTC | CSVRTGGEQYF
. | once | TRBJ1-5 | TRBV30 | TGTGCCTGGAGTAGGGAGAGCAATCAGCCCCAGCATTTT | CAWSRESNQPQHF